This T cell receptor beta chain was captured by sequencing in a study of blood T cell repertoires in COVID-19. Assay used: immunoSEQ multiplex PCR; TCRdb lists only in-frame clones, some missing. Of around 300,000 clones listed, 65% to 90% were seen once; the top ten hold roughly 13%. V shed 3 bases, J shed 10 bases, and the junction held 15 bases outside the gene matches. From germline, CDR1 is SEHNR and CDR2 FQNEAQ (reference sequence). This CDR3 spans 16 amino acids. This clone was found once. The TCR originated in a human donor in a cohort sampled during active COVID-19. This chain joins TRBV7-9 and TRBJ2-1, with 7 bases that match TRBD2. What was sequenced was peripheral blood. The CDR3 protein is CASSFVPGLSPTEQFF. Here the CDR3 DNA reads TGTGCCAGCAGCTTTGTCCCGGGACTAAGCCCCACCGAGCAGTTCTTC.